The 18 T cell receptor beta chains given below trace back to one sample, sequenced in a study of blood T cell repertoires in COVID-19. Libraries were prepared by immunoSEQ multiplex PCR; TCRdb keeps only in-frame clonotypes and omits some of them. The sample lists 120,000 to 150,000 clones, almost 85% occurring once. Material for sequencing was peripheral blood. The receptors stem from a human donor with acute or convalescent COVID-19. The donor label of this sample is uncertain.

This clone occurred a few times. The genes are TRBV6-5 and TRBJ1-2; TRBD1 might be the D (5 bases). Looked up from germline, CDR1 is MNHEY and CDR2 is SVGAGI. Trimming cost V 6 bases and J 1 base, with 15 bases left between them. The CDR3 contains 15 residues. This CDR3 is CASRVGAMLNYGYTF. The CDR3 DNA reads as TGTGCCAGCAGGGTAGGGGCGATGCTTAACTATGGCTACACCTTC.

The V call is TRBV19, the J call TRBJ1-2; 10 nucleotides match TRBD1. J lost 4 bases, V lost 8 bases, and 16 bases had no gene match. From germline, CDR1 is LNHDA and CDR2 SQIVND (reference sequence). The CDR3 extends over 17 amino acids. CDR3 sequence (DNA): TGTGCCAGTCTCCCCGGGACAGGGGATCGTCGGGGCTATGGCTACACCTTC. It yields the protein CASLPGTGDRRGYGYTF.

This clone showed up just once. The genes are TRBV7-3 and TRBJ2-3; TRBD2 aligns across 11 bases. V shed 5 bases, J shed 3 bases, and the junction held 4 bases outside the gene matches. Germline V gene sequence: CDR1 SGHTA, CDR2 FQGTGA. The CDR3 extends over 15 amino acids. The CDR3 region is CASSILAGGTDTQYF. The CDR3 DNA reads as TGTGCCAGCAGCATTCTAGCGGGGGGAACAGATACGCAGTATTTT. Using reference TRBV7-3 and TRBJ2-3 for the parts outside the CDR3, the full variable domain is GAGVSQTPSNKVTEKGKYVELRCDPISGHTALYWYRQSLGQGPEFLIYFQGTGAADDSGLPNDRFFAVRPEGSVSTLKIQRTERGDSAVYLCASSILAGGTDTQYFGPGTRLTVL.

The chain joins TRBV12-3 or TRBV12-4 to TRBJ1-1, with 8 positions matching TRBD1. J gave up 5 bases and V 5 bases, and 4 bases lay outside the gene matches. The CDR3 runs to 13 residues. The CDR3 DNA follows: TGTGCCAGCAGTACAGGGGGTCGGACTGAAGCTTTCTTT. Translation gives CASSTGGRTEAFF.

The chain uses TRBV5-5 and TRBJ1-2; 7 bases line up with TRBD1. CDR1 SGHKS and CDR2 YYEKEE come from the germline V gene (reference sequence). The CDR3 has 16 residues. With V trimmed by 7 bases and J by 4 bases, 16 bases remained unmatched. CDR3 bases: TGTGCCAGCGCCGAGGCGACAGGGTTAAAGAGCTATGGCTACACCTTC. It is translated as CASAEATGLKSYGYTF.

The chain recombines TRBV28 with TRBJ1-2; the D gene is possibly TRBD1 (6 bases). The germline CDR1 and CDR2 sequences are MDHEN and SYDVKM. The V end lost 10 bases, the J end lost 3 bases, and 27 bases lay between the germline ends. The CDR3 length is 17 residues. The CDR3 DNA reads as TGTGCCACCCTGGGTACAGGGATTCCCCTTAGCTACTATGGCTACACCTTC. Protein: CATLGTGIPLSYYGYTF.

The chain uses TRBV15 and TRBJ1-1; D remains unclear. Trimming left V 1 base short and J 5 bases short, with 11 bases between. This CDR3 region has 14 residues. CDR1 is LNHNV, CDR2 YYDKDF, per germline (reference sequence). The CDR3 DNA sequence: TGTGCCACCAGCAGAGGAGGTCGGGAAACTGAAGCTTTCTTT. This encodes CATSRGGRETEAFF.

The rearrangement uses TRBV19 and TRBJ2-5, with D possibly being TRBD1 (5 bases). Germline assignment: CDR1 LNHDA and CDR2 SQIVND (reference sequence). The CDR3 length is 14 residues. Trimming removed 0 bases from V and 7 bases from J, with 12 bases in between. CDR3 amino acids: CASSIEAGLRTQYF. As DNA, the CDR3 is TGTGCCAGTAGTATAGAGGCAGGGCTGAGGACCCAGTACTTC.

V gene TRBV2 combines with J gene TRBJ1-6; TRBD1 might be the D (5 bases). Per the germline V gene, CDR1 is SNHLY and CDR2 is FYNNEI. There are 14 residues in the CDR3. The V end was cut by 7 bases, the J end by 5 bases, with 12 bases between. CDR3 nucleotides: TGTGCCAGCATGTACGCAGGGAATAATTCACCCCTCCACTTT. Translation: CASMYAGNNSPLHF.

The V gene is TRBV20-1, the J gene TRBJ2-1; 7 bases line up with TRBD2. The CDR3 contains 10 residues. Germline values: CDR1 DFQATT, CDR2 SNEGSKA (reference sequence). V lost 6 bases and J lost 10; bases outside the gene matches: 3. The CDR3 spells CSAREDEQFF. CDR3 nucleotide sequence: TGCAGTGCCCGGGAGGACGAGCAGTTCTTC.

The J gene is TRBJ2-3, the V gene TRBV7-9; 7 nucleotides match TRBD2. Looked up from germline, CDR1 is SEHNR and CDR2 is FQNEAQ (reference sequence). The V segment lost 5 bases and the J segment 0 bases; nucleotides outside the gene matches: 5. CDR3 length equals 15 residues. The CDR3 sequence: CASSPSAGSTDTQYF. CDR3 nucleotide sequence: TGTGCCAGCAGCCCCTCAGCGGGGAGCACAGATACGCAGTATTTT.

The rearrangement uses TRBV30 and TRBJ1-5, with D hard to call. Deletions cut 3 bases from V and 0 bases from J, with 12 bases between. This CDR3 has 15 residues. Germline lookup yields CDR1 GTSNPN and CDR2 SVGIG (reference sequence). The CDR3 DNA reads TGTGCCTGGAGGGTCAGGCATTATAGCAATCAGCCCCAGCATTTT. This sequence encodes CAWRVRHYSNQPQHF.

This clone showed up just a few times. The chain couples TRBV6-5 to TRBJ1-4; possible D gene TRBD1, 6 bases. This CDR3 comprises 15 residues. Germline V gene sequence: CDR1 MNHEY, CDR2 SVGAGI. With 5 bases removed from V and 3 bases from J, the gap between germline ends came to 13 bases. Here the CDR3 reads CASSTGRVANEKLFF. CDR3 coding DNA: TGTGCCAGCAGTACAGGGAGGGTGGCTAATGAAAAACTGTTTTTT.

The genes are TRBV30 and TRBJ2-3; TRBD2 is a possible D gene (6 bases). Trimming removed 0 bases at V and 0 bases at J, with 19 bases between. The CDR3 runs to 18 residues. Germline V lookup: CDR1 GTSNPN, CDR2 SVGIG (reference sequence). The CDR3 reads CAWSVGTAIGGSTDTQYF. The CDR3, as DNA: TGTGCCTGGAGTGTAGGAACGGCGATCGGGGGAAGCACAGATACGCAGTATTTT.

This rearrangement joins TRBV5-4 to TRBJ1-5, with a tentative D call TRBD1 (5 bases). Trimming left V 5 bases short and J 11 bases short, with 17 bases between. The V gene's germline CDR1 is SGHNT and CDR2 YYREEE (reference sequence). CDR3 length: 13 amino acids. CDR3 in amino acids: CASSEDTGATQHF. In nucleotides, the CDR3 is TGTGCCAGCAGTGAGGACACCGGTGCGACCCAGCATTTT.

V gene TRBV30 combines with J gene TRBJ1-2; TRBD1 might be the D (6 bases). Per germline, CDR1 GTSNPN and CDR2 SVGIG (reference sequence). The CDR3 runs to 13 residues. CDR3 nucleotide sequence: TGTGCTGGGCGGGGGGCTAAGGACTATGGCTACACCTTC. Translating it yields CAGRGAKDYGYTF. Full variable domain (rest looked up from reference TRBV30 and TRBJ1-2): SQTIHQWPATLVQPVGSPLSLECTVEGTSNPNLYWYRQAAGRGLQLLFYSVGIGQISSEVPQNLSASRPQDRQFILSSKKLLLSDSGFYLCAGRGAKDYGYTFGSGTRLTVV.

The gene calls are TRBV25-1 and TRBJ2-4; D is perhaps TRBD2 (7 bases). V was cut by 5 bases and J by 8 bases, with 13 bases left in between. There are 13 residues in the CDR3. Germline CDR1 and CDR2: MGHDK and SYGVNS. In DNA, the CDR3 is TGTGCCAGCAGTCGCGGGGGCTTAGACATTCAGTACTTC. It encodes CASSRGGLDIQYF.

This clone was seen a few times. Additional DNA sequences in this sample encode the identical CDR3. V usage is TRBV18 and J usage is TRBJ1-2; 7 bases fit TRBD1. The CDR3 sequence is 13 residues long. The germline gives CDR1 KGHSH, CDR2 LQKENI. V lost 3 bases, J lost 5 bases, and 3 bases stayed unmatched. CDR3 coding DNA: TGTGCCAGCTCACCCGGGACAGAGTATGGCTACACCTTC. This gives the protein CASSPGTEYGYTF.